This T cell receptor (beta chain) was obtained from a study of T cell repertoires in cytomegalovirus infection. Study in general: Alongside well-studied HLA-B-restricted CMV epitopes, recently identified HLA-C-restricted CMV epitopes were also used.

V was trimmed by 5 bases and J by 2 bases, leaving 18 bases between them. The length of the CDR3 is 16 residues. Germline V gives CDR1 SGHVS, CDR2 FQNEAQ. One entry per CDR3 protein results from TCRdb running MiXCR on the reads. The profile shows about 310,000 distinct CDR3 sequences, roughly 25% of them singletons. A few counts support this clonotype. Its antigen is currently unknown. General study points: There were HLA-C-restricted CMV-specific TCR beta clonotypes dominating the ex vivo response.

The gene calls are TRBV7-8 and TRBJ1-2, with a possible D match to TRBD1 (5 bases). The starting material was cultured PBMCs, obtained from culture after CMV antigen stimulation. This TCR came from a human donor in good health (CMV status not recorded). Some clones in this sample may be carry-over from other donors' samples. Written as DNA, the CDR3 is TGTGCCAGCAGCGAGACCCAGGGTCAAATAAACTATGGCTACACCTTC. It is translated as CASSETQGQINYGYTF.